Presented here are 13 T cell receptor beta chains from one specimen sequenced in a study of cytomegalovirus exposure and HLA in healthy donors. A multiplex PCR was run with 60 Vbeta primers and 13 Jbeta primers. TCRdb's copy holds only in-frame clones and misses some; the assay was immunoSEQ multiplex PCR. The table records about 100,000 clones, under 85% of them present only once. The material sequenced was PBMCs. The receptors were gathered from a woman aged 70-85 years in good health and CMV-seropositive.

The rearrangement uses TRBV7-3 and TRBJ2-1, with D possibly matching TRBD1 (6 bases). From germline, CDR1 is SGHTA and CDR2 FQGTGA. The CDR3 runs to 14 residues. V lost 1 base to trimming and J lost 9 bases, with 13 bases between them. The CDR3 nucleotides read TGTGCCAGCAGCTTAAATCCCGGGGACACTGAGCAGTTCTTC. This encodes CASSLNPGDTEQFF.

V and J are TRBV18 and TRBJ2-7, with 7 bases lining up with TRBD1. The length of the CDR3 is 14 residues. The germline gives CDR1 KGHSH, CDR2 LQKENI. Trimming removed 3 bases from V and 2 bases from J; junction bases left unmatched: 4. CDR3 region: CASSPGTATYEQYF. The DNA for the CDR3 is TGTGCCAGCTCACCGGGGACAGCGACCTACGAGCAGTACTTC.

The chain joins TRBV19 to TRBJ1-1, with TRBD1 matching 8 bases. The germline CDR1 and CDR2 sequences are LNHDA and SQIVND (reference sequence). The V and J ends lost 7 bases and 7 bases, in that order; junction bases with no gene match: 8. CDR3 length: 13 amino acids. The CDR3 bases are TGTGCCAGTACCAACCAGGGGGCCGGTGAAGCTTTCTTT. Protein sequence: CASTNQGAGEAFF.

The rearrangement joins TRBV10-3 to TRBJ2-7; 8 positions agree with TRBD1. The CDR3 is 14 residues long. In germline, CDR1 is ENHRY, CDR2 SYGVKD. J was trimmed by 2 bases and V by 6 bases; bases with no gene match: 6. CDR3 sequence reads: CAIRPTGDTYEQYF. The CDR3 DNA follows: TGTGCCATCAGACCGACAGGGGATACCTACGAGCAGTACTTC.

The chain has TRBV19 and TRBJ2-3; possibly TRBD1 for D (5 bases). The CDR3 sequence is 15 residues long. Germline V CDR1 and CDR2: LNHDA, SQIVND (reference sequence). With 2 bases removed from V and 1 base from J, the gap between germline ends came to 10 bases. The CDR3 protein is CASSIRGFGTDTQYF. CDR3 nucleotides: TGTGCCAGTAGTATAAGGGGTTTTGGCACAGATACGCAGTATTTT.

This rearrangement joins TRBV10-2 to TRBJ1-5; D call uncertain. CDR1 is WSHSY, CDR2 SAAADI, per germline. Trimming shortened V by 0 bases and J by 4 bases, and 10 bases separated the two germline ends. The CDR3 is 15 amino acids. The CDR3 loop is CASSESRASNQPQHF. CDR3 coding DNA: TGCGCCAGCAGTGAGTCGCGGGCTTCGAATCAGCCCCAGCATTTT.

A single count supports this clone. The chain carries TRBV5-4 and TRBJ2-7; D ambiguous. Germline CDR1 is SGHNT and CDR2 is YYREEE (reference sequence). The CDR3 runs to 14 residues. V lost 2 bases to trimming and J lost 0 bases, with 9 bases between them. The CDR3 loop is CASSLTSSSYEQYF. CDR3 nucleotides: TGTGCCAGCAGCTTAACGTCGAGCTCCTACGAGCAGTACTTC.

Note on this clone: The same CDR3 is also encoded by other DNA sequences in this sample. The gene calls are TRBV2 and TRBJ2-1; tentative D call: TRBD2 (6 bases). The V end lost 3 bases, the J end lost 1 base, and 7 bases lay between the germline ends. The CDR3 sequence is 14 residues long. Germline V gene data show CDR1 as SNHLY and CDR2 as FYNNEI. The CDR3 is CASSERGSYNEQFF. In DNA form, the CDR3 reads TGTGCCAGCAGTGAGCGGGGTTCCTACAATGAGCAGTTCTTC.

For the CDR3, the DNA is TGTGCCAGCAGCAAGGGACTAGCGGGAGATGATGAGCAGTTCTTC. Encoded protein: CASSKGLAGDDEQFF. J is TRBJ2-1 and V is TRBV6-1; 14 positions agree with TRBD2. Germline loops: CDR1 MNHNS, CDR2 SASEGT. J lost 8 bases, V lost 6 bases, and 6 bases had no gene match. The CDR3 extends over 15 amino acids.

The chain employs TRBV5-5 and TRBJ2-2; TRBD1 aligns across 9 bases. This CDR3 contains 16 residues. The ends lost 4 bases at V and 4 bases at J; junction bases unmatched: 8. Germline values: CDR1 SGHKS, CDR2 YYEKEE (reference sequence). CDR3 nucleotide sequence: TGTGCCAGCAGCACCGGGACAGGGACGACCACCGGGGAGCTGTTTTTT. Amino acids: CASSTGTGTTTGELFF.

The chain combines TRBV7-2 with TRBJ1-2; 8 bases align to TRBD1. This CDR3 has 13 amino acids. V was clipped by 3 bases and J by 3 bases; unmatched bases: 0. Germline V lookup: CDR1 SGHTA, CDR2 FQGNSA. CDR3 in amino acids: CASSLDRDYGYTF. The DNA for the CDR3 is TGTGCCAGCAGCTTGGACAGGGACTATGGCTACACCTTC.

This chain joins TRBV6-5 and TRBJ2-3, with TRBD1 matching 9 bases. J was trimmed by 2 bases and V by 4 bases; bases with no gene match: 4. CDR1 and CDR2 (germline): MNHEY, SVGAGI. This CDR3 is 15 amino acids long. CDR3 DNA sequence: TGTGCCAGCAGTTGGACAGGGGCGGTCACAGATACGCAGTATTTT. Amino acids: CASSWTGAVTDTQYF.

The chain combines TRBV19 with TRBJ2-2; 10 nucleotides match TRBD2. V was clipped by 8 bases and J by 5 bases; unmatched bases: 8. The CDR3 has 15 residues. From germline, CDR1 is LNHDA and CDR2 SQIVND (reference sequence). CDR3 residues: CASRATSGETGELFF. The DNA of the CDR3 is TGTGCCAGTCGCGCTACTAGCGGGGAGACCGGGGAGCTGTTTTTT.